Detailed here is one T cell receptor (beta chain). Germline V gene data show CDR1 as LGHNA and CDR2 as YSLEER. Trimming removed 2 bases from V and 6 bases from J, with 16 bases in between. The length of the CDR3 is 16 residues. In the original processing: Using reference gene primer amplification, nucleated cell counts were estimated. Assay: immunoSEQ multiplex PCR; the TCRdb copy retains only in-frame clones and omits some. The DNA was the basis for D and trimming; V, J and clone size are from that table. This table holds about 190,000 clones, approximately 86% found once. This sample was included in a study of blood T cell repertoires in COVID-19. At the level of the study: Sample material is recorded as cDNA or gDNA derived from T cells, B-cell-depleted T cells, or PBMCs.

This chain uses TRBV4-3 with TRBJ2-2, with no clear D. The TCR comes from a man between 35 and 55 years old with active or convalescent COVID-19. Material for sequencing was peripheral blood. The CDR3 sequence: CASSQRLLGTPGELFF. In DNA form, the CDR3 reads TGCGCCAGCAGCCAACGTTTACTCGGTACTCCCGGGGAGCTGTTTTTT.